This is a list of T cell receptor beta chains from one sample in a study of T cells after yellow fever vaccination. TCRdb used MiXCR to reprocess the 5' RACE reads, holding one entry per CDR3 protein. Found here are around 610,000 distinct CDR3 sequences, approximately 13% of them singletons; the top ten hold over 12%. The sequences come from PBMCs, collected on the day of the yellow fever booster vaccination. Receptors were obtained from a man aged 25 to 40 who received the YFV17D yellow fever vaccine. Both conserved end residues are part of each CDR3. D genes are given only for firm matches. Clone sizes are given selectively: once, few, many, or a class where the clone is expanded.

clone_size	v_call	j_call	d_call	cdr3_aa	cdr3_nt
NA	TRBV12-3/TRBV12-4	TRBJ1-3	TRBD1	CASTIERTGGNTIYF	TGTGCCAGCACCATAGAGCGGACAGGGGGAAACACCATATATTTT
NA	TRBV7-6	TRBJ1-1	NA	CASSLEVPEAFF	TGTGCCAGCAGCTTAGAGGTCCCTGAAGCTTTCTTT
NA	TRBV27	TRBJ2-7	TRBD2	CASSSLAGLPYEQYF	TGTGCCAGCAGTTCGCTAGCGGGACTCCCCTACGAGCAGTACTTC
NA	TRBV7-2	TRBJ2-7	NA	CASSRWAGSARIEQYF	TGTGCCAGCAGCCGATGGGCAGGGAGCGCTAGGATCGAGCAGTACTTC
NA	TRBV5-4	TRBJ2-2	TRBD2	CASSLLTSGFTGELFF	TGTGCCAGCTCATTGTTGACTAGCGGGTTCACCGGGGAGCTGTTTTTT
many	TRBV29-1	TRBJ2-5	NA	CSVALSQETQYF	TGCAGCGTTGCTCTATCCCAAGAGACCCAGTACTTC
few	TRBV5-4	TRBJ2-1	TRBD1	CASGRGQGYYNEQFF	TGTGCGTCCGGTAGGGGACAGGGATACTACAATGAGCAGTTCTTC
few	TRBV5-1	TRBJ1-1	NA	CASSVNLRTEAFF	TGCGCCAGCAGCGTAAACTTGAGGACTGAAGCTTTCTTT
NA	TRBV10-1	TRBJ2-3	TRBD2	CASSEIYGSGSSDTQYF	TGCGCCAGCAGTGAGATCTATGGTAGCGGGAGCTCAGATACGCAGTATTTT
few	TRBV12-3/TRBV12-4	TRBJ2-5	TRBD2	CASSSGLGHYF	TGTGCCAGCAGTTCCGGACTAGGGCATTACTTC